These 5 T cell receptor beta chains originate from one sample sequenced in a study of T cells in tumors after PD-1 blockade (dated by TCRdb to between 2017 and 2020). The protocol used for the library was the immunoSEQ multiplex PCR assay. Held by TCRdb, this immuneACCESS table contains in-frame sequences only and omits some clones. Under half of the omission traces to an unresolved V gene where checked; the cause of the rest is unknown. Here the sample has tens of thousands of clones; around 78% occur a single time. Around 28% of the sample is in the top ten clones. Interpreted using the paper, the time point label stands for: before anti-PD-1 therapy. The sample was PBMCs, taken before anti-PD-1 treatment. The receptors here all came from a human donor with basal cell carcinoma.

This clone was found once. V gene TRBV15 combines with J gene TRBJ1-3; D unresolved. V was pared by 0 bases and J by 7 bases, with 13 bases between. The CDR3 consists of 15 residues. CDR1 is LNHNV, CDR2 YYDKDF, per germline (reference sequence). The CDR3 here is CATSRDRVPGNTIYF. CDR3 DNA: TGTGCCACCAGCAGAGATAGGGTACCGGGGAACACCATATATTTT.

This chain links TRBV10-3 with TRBJ1-1; a possible D gene is TRBD1 (6 bases). The CDR3 length is 13 residues. CDR1 and CDR2 (germline): ENHRY, SYGVKD. V lost 6 bases to trimming and J lost 1 base, with 9 bases between them. This chain's CDR3 is CAIRPQGNTEAFF. Written as DNA, the CDR3 is TGTGCCATCAGGCCACAGGGGAACACTGAAGCTTTCTTT.

The rearrangement uses TRBV5-4 and TRBJ1-3; D unclear. The CDR3 is 15 residues long. Trimming stripped 0 bases from V and 1 base from J, with 8 bases between. Germline CDR1 SGHNT, CDR2 YYREEE (reference sequence). CDR3 coding DNA: TGTGCCAGCAGCTTGGGACACCAATCTGGAAACACCATATATTTT. Translating gives CASSLGHQSGNTIYF.

V gene TRBV27 combines with J gene TRBJ1-2; D is uncertain. V was trimmed by 7 bases and J by 1 base, leaving 10 bases between them. The length of the CDR3 is 13 residues. CDR1 MNHEY and CDR2 SMNVEV come from the germline V gene (reference sequence). For the CDR3, the DNA is TGTGCCAGCAAGCGGGAATATAACTATGGCTACACCTTC. It codes for CASKREYNYGYTF.

The gene calls are TRBV30 and TRBJ2-2; TRBD2 matches 15 bases. CDR1 is GTSNPN, CDR2 SVGIG, per germline (reference sequence). The CDR3 covers 19 residues. Unmatched junction bases numbered 9, after V lost 2 bases and J lost 2 bases. CDR3 in amino acids: CAWSRLRGLAGGNTGELFF. The CDR3 nucleotides read TGTGCCTGGAGTCGCCTCCGGGGACTAGCGGGAGGAAACACCGGGGAGCTGTTTTTT.